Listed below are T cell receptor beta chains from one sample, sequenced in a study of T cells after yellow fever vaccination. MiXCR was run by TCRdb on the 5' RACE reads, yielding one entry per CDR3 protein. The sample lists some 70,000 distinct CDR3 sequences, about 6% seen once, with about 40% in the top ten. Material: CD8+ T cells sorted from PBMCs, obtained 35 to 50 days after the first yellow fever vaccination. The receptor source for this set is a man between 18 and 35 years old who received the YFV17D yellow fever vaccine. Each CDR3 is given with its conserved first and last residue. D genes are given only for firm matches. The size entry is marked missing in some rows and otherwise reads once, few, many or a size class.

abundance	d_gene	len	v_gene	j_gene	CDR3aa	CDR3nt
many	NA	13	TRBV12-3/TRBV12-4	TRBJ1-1	CASNKPDRAGAFF	TGTGCCAGCAATAAACCCGACCGGGCCGGAGCTTTCTTT
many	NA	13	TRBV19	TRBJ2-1	CASSRGVGDEQFF	TGTGCCAGTAGTCGTGGGGTAGGGGACGAGCAGTTCTTC
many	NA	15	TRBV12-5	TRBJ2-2	CASGLSPRDTGELFF	TGTGCTAGTGGTTTGTCGCCAAGGGATACCGGGGAGCTGTTTTTT
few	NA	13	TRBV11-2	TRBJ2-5	CASSLATWETQYF	TGTGCCAGCAGCTTAGCCACCTGGGAGACCCAGTACTTC
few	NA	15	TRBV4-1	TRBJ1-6	CASSRSDSQNSPLHF	TGCGCCAGCAGCCGGTCGGACAGTCAGAATTCACCCCTCCACTTT
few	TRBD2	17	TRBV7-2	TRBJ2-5	CASTNPWLAAGVGTQYF	TGTGCCAGCACCAATCCTTGGCTAGCGGCGGGCGTGGGGACCCAGTACTTC
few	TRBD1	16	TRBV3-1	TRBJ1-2	CASSQEGQAANYGYTF	TGTGCCAGCAGCCAAGAAGGACAGGCCGCTAACTATGGCTACACCTTC
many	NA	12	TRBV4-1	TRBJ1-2	CASSQEGDGYTF	TGCGCCAGCAGCCAAGAAGGGGATGGCTACACCTTC
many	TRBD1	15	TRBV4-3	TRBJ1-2	CASSQDSTGDQRYTF	TGCGCCAGCAGCCAAGATTCAACAGGGGACCAAAGGTACACCTTC
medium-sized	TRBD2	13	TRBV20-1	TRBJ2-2	CSAKRGDPGELFF	TGCAGTGCTAAGCGGGGGGACCCCGGGGAGCTGTTTTTT
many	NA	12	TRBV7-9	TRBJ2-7	CATSTGKNEQYF	TGTGCCACCTCCACAGGGAAAAACGAGCAGTACTTC
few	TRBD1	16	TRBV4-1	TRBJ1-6	CASSRTPGQGNSPLHF	TGCGCCAGCAGCCGGACCCCGGGACAGGGTAATTCACCCCTCCACTTT
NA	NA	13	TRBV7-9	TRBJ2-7	CASSLARRDEQYF	TGTGCCAGCAGCTTAGCGCGGAGGGACGAGCAGTACTTC
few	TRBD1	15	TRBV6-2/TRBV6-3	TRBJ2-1	CASRSDRELDNEQFF	TGTGCCAGCAGATCTGACAGGGAGTTAGACAATGAGCAGTTCTTC
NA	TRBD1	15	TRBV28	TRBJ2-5	CASAEDRAFQETQYF	TGTGCCAGCGCCGAGGACAGGGCCTTCCAAGAGACCCAGTACTTC
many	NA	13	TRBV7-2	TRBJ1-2	CASSFGGIYGYTF	TGTGCCAGCAGCTTCGGCGGAATCTATGGCTACACCTTC
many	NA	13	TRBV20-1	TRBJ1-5	CSARGSANQLQHF	TGCAGTGCTAGAGGATCAGCCAATCAGCTCCAGCATTTT
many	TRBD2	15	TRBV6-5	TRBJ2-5	CASTNGGGTQETQYF	TGTGCCAGCACCAACGGGGGGGGAACCCAAGAGACCCAGTACTTC
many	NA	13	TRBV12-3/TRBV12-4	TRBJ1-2	CASSFGPTYGYTF	TGTGCCAGCAGTTTCGGCCCGACCTATGGCTACACCTTC
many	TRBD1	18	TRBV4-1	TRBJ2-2	CASSRRGTGIDGAGELFF	TGCGCCAGCAGCCGGAGAGGGACAGGGATAGATGGAGCCGGGGAGCTGTTTTTT
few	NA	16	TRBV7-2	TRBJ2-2	CASSPGVRSNTGELFF	TGTGCCAGCAGCCCTGGGGTGCGCTCGAACACCGGGGAGCTGTTTTTT
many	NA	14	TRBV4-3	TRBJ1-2	CASSQANSFYGYTF	TGCGCCAGCAGCCAAGCGAACAGTTTCTATGGCTACACCTTC
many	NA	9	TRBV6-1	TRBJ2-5	CAVQGGQYF	TGTGCCGTACAGGGAGGCCAGTACTTC
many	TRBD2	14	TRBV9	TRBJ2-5	CASSVLAGRETQYF	TGTGCCAGCAGCGTCCTAGCGGGGCGGGAGACCCAGTACTTC
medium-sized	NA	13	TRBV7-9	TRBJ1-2	CASSLANGNGYTF	TGTGCCAGCAGCTTAGCGAACGGGAATGGCTACACCTTC
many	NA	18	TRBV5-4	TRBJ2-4	CASTLRGWAGIAKNIQYF	TGTGCCAGCACCCTCCGGGGTTGGGCGGGAATAGCCAAAAACATTCAGTACTTC
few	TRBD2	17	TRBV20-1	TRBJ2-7	CSARRAGLGASWGEQYF	TGCAGTGCTAGGAGAGCGGGACTAGGTGCTTCTTGGGGCGAGCAGTACTTC
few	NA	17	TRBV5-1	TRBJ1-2	CASSLAGQGAANYGYTF	TGCGCCAGCAGCTTGGCCGGCCAGGGAGCAGCTAACTATGGCTACACCTTC
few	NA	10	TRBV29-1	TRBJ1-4	CSVWEEELFF	TGCAGCGTTTGGGAGGAAGAACTGTTTTTT
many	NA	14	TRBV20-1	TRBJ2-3	CSATGNRGTDTQYF	TGCAGTGCAACGGGGAACCGGGGCACAGATACGCAGTATTTT
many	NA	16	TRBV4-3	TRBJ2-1	CASSQKTRTAYNEQFF	TGCGCCAGCAGCCAAAAGACTAGGACAGCCTACAATGAGCAGTTCTTC
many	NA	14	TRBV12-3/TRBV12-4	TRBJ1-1	CASGTGIRGTEAFF	TGTGCCAGCGGGACCGGAATTCGGGGCACTGAAGCTTTCTTT
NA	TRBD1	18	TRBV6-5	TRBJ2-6	CASSYPGQPISGANVLTF	TGTGCCAGCAGTTACCCGGGACAGCCTATCTCTGGGGCCAACGTCCTGACTTTC
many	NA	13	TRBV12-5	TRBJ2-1	CASGPGLINEQFF	TGTGCTAGTGGTCCGGGGTTGATCAATGAGCAGTTCTTC
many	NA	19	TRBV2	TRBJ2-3	CASSEASGGVTGPTDTQYF	TGTGCCAGCAGTGAAGCCTCAGGCGGGGTGACAGGGCCAACAGATACGCAGTATTTT
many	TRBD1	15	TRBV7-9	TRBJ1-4	CASRDAGTGNEKLFF	TGTGCCAGCAGGGACGCCGGGACAGGGAATGAAAAACTGTTTTTT
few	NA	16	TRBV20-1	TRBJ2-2	CSARAETNANTGELFF	TGCAGTGCTAGAGCTGAGACGAACGCGAACACCGGGGAGCTGTTTTTT
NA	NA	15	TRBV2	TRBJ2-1	CASEAIRDSYNEQFF	TGTGCCAGCGAGGCAATCCGGGACTCCTACAATGAGCAGTTCTTC
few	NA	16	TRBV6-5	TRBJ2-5	CASSYSGGQGEETQYF	TGTGCCAGCAGTTACTCAGGAGGGCAGGGCGAAGAGACCCAGTACTTC
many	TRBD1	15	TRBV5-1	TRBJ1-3	CASAKGTGSGNTIYF	TGCGCCAGCGCTAAGGGGACAGGATCTGGAAACACCATATATTTT
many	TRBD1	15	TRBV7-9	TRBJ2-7	CASSPRQGALYEQYF	TGTGCCAGCAGTCCCAGACAGGGGGCCCTCTACGAGCAGTACTTC
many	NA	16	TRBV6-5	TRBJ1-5	CASSYSIRMSNQPQHF	TGTGCCAGCAGTTACTCGATTAGAATGAGCAATCAGCCCCAGCATTTT
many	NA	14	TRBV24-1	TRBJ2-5	CATSAWGSQETQYF	TGTGCCACCAGTGCGTGGGGGTCGCAAGAGACCCAGTACTTC
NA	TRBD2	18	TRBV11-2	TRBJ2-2	CASSQSPSGGRNTGELFF	TGTGCCAGCAGCCAAAGTCCTAGCGGGGGGAGGAACACCGGGGAGCTGTTTTTT
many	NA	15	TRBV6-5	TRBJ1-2	CASSSVLETDYGYTF	TGTGCCAGCAGTTCCGTCCTCGAGACAGACTATGGCTACACCTTC
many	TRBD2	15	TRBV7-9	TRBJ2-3	CASSSILAGTDTQYF	TGTGCCAGCAGCTCAATCTTAGCGGGGACAGATACGCAGTATTTT
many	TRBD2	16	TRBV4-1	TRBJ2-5	CASSQRSGGIQETQYF	TGCGCCAGCAGCCAAAGGAGCGGGGGGATCCAAGAGACCCAGTACTTC
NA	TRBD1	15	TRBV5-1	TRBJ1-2	CASSYRWGTDHGYTF	TGCGCCAGCAGCTATAGGTGGGGGACAGACCATGGCTACACCTTC
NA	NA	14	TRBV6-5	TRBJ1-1	CASSYITGEREAFF	TGTGCCAGCAGTTATATCACGGGGGAAAGGGAAGCTTTCTTT